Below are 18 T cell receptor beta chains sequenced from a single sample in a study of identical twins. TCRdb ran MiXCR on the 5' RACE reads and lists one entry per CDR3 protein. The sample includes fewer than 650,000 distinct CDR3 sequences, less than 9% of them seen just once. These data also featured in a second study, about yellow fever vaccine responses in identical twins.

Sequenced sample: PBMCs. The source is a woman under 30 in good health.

The CDR3 region is CASSPRLPLEQYF. The CDR3 DNA reads as TGTGCCAGTAGTCCTAGACTCCCTCTCGAGCAGTACTTC. The chain has TRBV19 and TRBJ2-7; D not resolved. The CDR3 is made up of 13 amino acids. CDR1 is LNHDA and CDR2 is SQIVND in the germline V gene (reference sequence). V was shortened by 5 bases and J by 6 bases, with 14 bases between the two germline ends.

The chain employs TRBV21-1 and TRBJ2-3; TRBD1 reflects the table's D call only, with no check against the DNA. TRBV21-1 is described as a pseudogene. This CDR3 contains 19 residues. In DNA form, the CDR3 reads TGTGCCAGCAGCCCTCGGCCCGGGACAGGGGGAGACAGCACAGATACGCAGTATTTT. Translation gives CASSPRPGTGGDSTDTQYF.

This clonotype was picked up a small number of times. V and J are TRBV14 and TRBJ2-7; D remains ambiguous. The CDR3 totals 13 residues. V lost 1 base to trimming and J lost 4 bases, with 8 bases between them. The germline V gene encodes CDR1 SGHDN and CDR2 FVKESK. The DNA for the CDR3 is TGTGCCAGCAGCCAAGCGCCGGGTTACGAGCAGTACGTC. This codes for CASSQAPGYEQYV.

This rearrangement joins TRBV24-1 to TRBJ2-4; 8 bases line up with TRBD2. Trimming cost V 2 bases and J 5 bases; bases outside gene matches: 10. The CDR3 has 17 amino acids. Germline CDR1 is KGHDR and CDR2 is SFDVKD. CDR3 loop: CATSDSSGSVWENIQYF. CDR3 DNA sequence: TGTGCCACCAGTGATTCGAGCGGGAGCGTATGGGAAAACATTCAGTACTTC.

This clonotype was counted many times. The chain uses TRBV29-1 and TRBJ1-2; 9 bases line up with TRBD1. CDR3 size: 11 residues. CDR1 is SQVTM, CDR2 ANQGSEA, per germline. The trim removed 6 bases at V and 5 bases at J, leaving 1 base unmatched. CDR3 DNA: TGCAGCGTGGGGACAGGGTATGGCTACACCTTC. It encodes CSVGTGYGYTF.

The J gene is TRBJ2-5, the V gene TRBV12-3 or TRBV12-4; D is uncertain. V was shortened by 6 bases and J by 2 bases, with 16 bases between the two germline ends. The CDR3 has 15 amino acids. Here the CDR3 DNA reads TGTGCCAGCAGCCTTCAGTTGGGCCGGCAAGAGACCCAGTACTTC. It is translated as CASSLQLGRQETQYF.

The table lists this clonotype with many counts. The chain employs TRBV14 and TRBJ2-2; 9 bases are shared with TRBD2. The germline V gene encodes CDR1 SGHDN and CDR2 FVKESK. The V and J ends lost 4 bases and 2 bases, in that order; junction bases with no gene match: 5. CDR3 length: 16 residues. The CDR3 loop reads CASSRGLARNTGELFF. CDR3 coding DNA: TGTGCCAGCAGCCGTGGACTAGCGAGAAACACCGGGGAGCTGTTTTTT. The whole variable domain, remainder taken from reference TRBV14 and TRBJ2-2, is EAGVTQFPSHSVIEKGQTVTLRCDPISGHDNLYWYRRVMGKEIKFLLHFVKESKQDESGMPNNRFLAERTGGTYSTLKVQPAELEDSGVYFCASSRGLARNTGELFFGEGSRLTVL.

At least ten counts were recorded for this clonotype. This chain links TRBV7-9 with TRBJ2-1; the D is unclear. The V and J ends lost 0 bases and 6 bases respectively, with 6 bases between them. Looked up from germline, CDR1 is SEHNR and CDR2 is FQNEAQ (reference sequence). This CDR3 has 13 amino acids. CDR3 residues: CASSLASPNEQFF. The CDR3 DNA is TGTGCCAGCAGCTTAGCCAGCCCCAATGAGCAGTTCTTC. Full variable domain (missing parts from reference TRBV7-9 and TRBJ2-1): DTGVSQNPRHKITKRGQNVTFRCDPISEHNRLYWYRQTLGQGPEFLTYFQNEAQLEKSRLLSDRFSAERPKGSFSTLEIQRTEQGDSAMYLCASSLASPNEQFFGPGTRLTVL.

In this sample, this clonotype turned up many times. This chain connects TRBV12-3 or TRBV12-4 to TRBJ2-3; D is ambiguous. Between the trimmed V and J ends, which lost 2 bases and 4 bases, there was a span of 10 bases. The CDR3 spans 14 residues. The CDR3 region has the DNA TGTGCCAGCAGTTTAAGCGTGTCGGCAGATACGCAGTATTTT. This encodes CASSLSVSADTQYF.

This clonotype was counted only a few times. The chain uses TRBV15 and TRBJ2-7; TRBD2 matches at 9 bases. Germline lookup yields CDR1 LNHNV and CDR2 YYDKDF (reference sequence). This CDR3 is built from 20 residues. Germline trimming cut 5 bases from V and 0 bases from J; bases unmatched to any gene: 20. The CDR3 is CATSLLPGLAHRRSSYEQYF. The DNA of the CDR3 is TGTGCCACCAGCCTATTACCGGGACTAGCCCACCGGCGAAGCTCCTACGAGCAGTACTTC.

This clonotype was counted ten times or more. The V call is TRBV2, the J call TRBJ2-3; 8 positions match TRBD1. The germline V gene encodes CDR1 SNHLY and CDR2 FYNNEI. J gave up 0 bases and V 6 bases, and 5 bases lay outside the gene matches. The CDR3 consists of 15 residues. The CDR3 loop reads CASRNQGASTDTQYF. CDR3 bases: TGTGCCAGCAGGAATCAGGGGGCAAGCACAGATACGCAGTATTTT.

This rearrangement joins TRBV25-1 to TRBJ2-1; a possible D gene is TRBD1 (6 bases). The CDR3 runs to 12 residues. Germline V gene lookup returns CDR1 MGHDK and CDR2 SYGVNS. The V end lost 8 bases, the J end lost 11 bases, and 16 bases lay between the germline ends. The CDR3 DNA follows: TGTGCCAGCGCCTGGAACCGGGACAAGCAGTTCTTC. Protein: CASAWNRDKQFF.

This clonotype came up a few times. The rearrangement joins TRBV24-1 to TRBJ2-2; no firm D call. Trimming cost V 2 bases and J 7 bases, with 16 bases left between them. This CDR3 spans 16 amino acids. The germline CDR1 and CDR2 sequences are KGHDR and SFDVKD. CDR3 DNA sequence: TGTGCCACCAGTGATTCTACGGCAGCCATTAGCGGGGAGCTGTTTTTT. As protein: CATSDSTAAISGELFF.

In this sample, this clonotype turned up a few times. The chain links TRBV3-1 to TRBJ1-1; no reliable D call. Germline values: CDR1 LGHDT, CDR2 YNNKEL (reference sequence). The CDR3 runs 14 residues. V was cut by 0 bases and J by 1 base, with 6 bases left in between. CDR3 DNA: TGTGCCAGCAGCCAAGATGGGAGGAACACTGAAGCTTTCTTT. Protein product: CASSQDGRNTEAFF.

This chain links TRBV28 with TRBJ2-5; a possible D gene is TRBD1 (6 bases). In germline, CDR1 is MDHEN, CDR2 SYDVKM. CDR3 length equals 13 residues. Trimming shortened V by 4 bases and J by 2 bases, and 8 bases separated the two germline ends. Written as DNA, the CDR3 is TGTGCCAGCAGTTCACAGGGACAAGAGACCCAGTACTTC. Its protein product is CASSSQGQETQYF.

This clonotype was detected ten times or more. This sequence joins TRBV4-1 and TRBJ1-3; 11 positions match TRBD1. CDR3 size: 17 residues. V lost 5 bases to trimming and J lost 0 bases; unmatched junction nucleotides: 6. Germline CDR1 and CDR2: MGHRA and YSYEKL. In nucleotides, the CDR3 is TGCGCCAGCAGCACCGGGACAGGGGGTTTCTCTGGAAACACCATATATTTT. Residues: CASSTGTGGFSGNTIYF.

The CDR3 DNA reads as TGTGCCAGCAGTTTCACCCCCGGGAGGGGGGAGACCCAGTACTTC. This encodes CASSFTPGRGETQYF. This chain connects TRBV12-3 or TRBV12-4 to TRBJ2-5, with 8 bases that match TRBD2. V shed 3 bases and J 5 bases; nucleotides not matched to a gene: 8. The CDR3 has 15 residues.

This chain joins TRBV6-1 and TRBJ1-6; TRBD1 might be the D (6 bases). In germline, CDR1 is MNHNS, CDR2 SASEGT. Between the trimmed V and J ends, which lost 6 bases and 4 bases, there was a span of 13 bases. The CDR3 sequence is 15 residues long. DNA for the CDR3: TGTGCCAGCAGCCGGAGGACAGCATATAATTCACCCCTCCACTTT. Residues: CASSRRTAYNSPLHF.